The 15 T cell receptor beta chains below come from one sample, sequenced in a study of regulatory T cells in long-lasting Graves disease. With iRepertoire HTBI primers and Arm-PCR of CDR3 regions, TCR beta libraries were built. TCRdb itself ran the multiplex PCR reads through MiXCR, one entry per CDR3 protein. This sample has about 460,000 distinct CDR3 sequences, with 22% found just once. Sample time point: persistent/refractory GD, antithyroid drugs over 5 years with positive TRAb. RNA extracted from PBMCs served as the sequencing template. The specimen comprised peripheral blood mononuclear cells (PBMCs), sampled when the disease was refractory, from a patient treated with antithyroid drugs. These receptors all stem from a female donor with Graves disease.

This clonotype was recorded at least ten times. The chain uses TRBV20-1 and TRBJ2-5; D possibly matches TRBD1 or TRBD2 (5 bases each). The CDR3 loop spans 13 amino acids. V was clipped by 6 bases and J by 5 bases, with 16 bases between them. Germline assignment: CDR1 DFQATT and CDR2 SNEGSKA (reference sequence). DNA of the CDR3: TGCAGTGCCGACCGGCGGGCAGGGGAGACCCAGTACTTC. Its translation is CSADRRAGETQYF.

This clonotype was recorded a few times. This chain links TRBV12-3 or TRBV12-4 with TRBJ1-1; D is ambiguous. The CDR3 is made up of 13 amino acids. The V and J ends lost 7 bases and 4 bases respectively, with 13 bases between them. CDR3 bases: TGTGCCAGCAATACCATACCGGGCACTGAAGCTTTCTTT. This sequence encodes CASNTIPGTEAFF.

A word on this clonotype: Since a far larger clone is one base different, this is likely a read error. The chain employs TRBV11-3 and TRBJ1-4, with D possibly TRBD1 on 6 matching bases. Germline assignment: CDR1 SGHNT and CDR2 YENEEA. The CDR3 extends over 14 amino acids. The CDR3 loop is CASSSGQLNEKPFF. In nucleotides, the CDR3 is TGTGCCAGCAGCTCCGGACAGCTGAATGAAAAACCGTTTTTT.

The table lists this clonotype with many counts. The DNA for the CDR3 is TGTGCCAGCAGTTGGCTCCCCGGGACAAGCGATTCACCCCTCCACTTT. This codes for CASSWLPGTSDSPLHF. This chain uses TRBV28 with TRBJ1-6; weak D call: TRBD1 (6 bases). The length of the CDR3 is 16 residues. V lost 4 bases and J 8 bases, leaving 18 bases between the germline ends. The germline CDR1 and CDR2 sequences are MDHEN and SYDVKM.

This clonotype occurred a few times. This sequence joins TRBV6-2 or TRBV6-3 and TRBJ1-6, with D possibly TRBD1 on 5 matching bases. Germline CDR1 MNHEY, CDR2 SVGEGT. V was cut by 2 bases and J by 8 bases, with 10 bases left in between. This CDR3 has 14 residues. The CDR3 reads CASSYRGFDSPLHF. CDR3 nucleotide sequence: TGTGCCAGCAGTTACCGGGGGTTCGATTCACCCCTCCACTTT.

This clonotype has at least ten counts. The V call is TRBV12-3 or TRBV12-4, the J call TRBJ1-2, with D uncertain. CDR3 length: 14 amino acids. V dropped 6 bases and J dropped 4 bases, with 15 bases sitting between them. In nucleotides, the CDR3 is TGTGCCAGCAGCCCTGGATCCCATACCTATGGCTACACCTTC. Translating it yields CASSPGSHTYGYTF.

This chain connects TRBV29-1 to TRBJ2-4, with 11 bases aligning to TRBD1. Germline CDR1 is SQVTM and CDR2 is ANQGSEA. The CDR3 is made up of 17 amino acids. Trimming cost V 3 bases and J 2 bases; bases outside gene matches: 9. The CDR3 DNA reads as TGCAGCGTTGAGTTGGGACAGGGGGATATACCCAAAAACATTCAGTACTTC. This translates into CSVELGQGDIPKNIQYF.

With regard to this clonotype: Just one base apart from a much larger clone, this may be a read error. The CDR3 DNA reads as TGTGCCAGCAGCCCAGTCAGGGCAGGCGTCTATGGCTACACCTTC. Encoded protein: CASSPVRAGVYGYTF. The chain has TRBV28 and TRBJ1-2, with TRBD1 as a possible D gene (5 bases). Germline V gene data show CDR1 as MDHEN and CDR2 as SYDVKM. The CDR3 covers 15 residues. V dropped 6 bases and J dropped 4 bases, with 18 bases sitting between them.

This clonotype was seen just once. The gene calls are TRBV9 and TRBJ1-1; TRBD1 aligns across 10 bases. The CDR3 runs to 15 residues. V lost 3 bases and J lost 0; bases outside the gene matches: 2. Germline assignment: CDR1 SGDLS and CDR2 YYNGEE. The CDR3 region has the DNA TGTGCCAGCAGCGAGGGGACAGGGGTGAACACTGAAGCTTTCTTT. It yields the protein CASSEGTGVNTEAFF.

This clonotype appeared many times. V usage is TRBV20-1 and J usage is TRBJ2-7, with 10 bases matching TRBD1. Trimming cost V 4 bases and J 2 bases; bases outside gene matches: 2. Germline CDR1 DFQATT, CDR2 SNEGSKA (reference sequence). The CDR3 is 13 amino acids. The CDR3 sequence is CSATGQGPYEQYF. The CDR3 DNA reads TGCAGTGCTACGGGACAGGGGCCCTACGAGCAGTACTTC.

This clonotype was counted once. V and J are TRBV5-1 and TRBJ2-5; D not certain. The CDR3 consists of 15 residues. Germline lookup yields CDR1 SGHRS and CDR2 YFSETQ. Trimming cost V 5 bases and J 0 bases, with 14 bases left between them. In DNA, the CDR3 is TGCGCCAGCAGAAAATTCCTCACGTACCAAGAGACCCAGTACTTC. Its protein product is CASRKFLTYQETQYF.

The sample holds many counts of this clonotype. The rearrangement links TRBV28 to TRBJ1-5; 9 nucleotides align to TRBD1. Germline values: CDR1 MDHEN, CDR2 SYDVKM. CDR3 size: 14 residues. After removal of 6 bases from V and 4 bases from J, the junction contained 4 bases not matched to a gene. The chain's CDR3 is CASRETGGNQPQHF. CDR3 sequence (DNA): TGTGCCAGCAGAGAGACAGGGGGGAATCAGCCCCAGCATTTT.

The gene calls are TRBV4-3 and TRBJ1-5; D is unclear. The CDR3 loop spans 14 amino acids. In germline, CDR1 is LGHNA, CDR2 YSLEER. The V gene lost 0 bases and the J gene lost 7 bases, with 10 bases spanning the gap. CDR3 sequence: CASSQERNGQPQHF. DNA of the CDR3: TGCGCCAGCAGCCAAGAACGTAACGGGCAGCCCCAGCATTTT.

This clonotype was found a few times. This chain uses TRBV10-3 with TRBJ2-7; D remains unclear. This CDR3 contains 14 residues. The germline CDR1 and CDR2 sequences are ENHRY and SYGVKD. Trimming left V 3 bases short and J 1 base short, with 10 bases between. The CDR3: CAISDPLGSYEQYF. DNA for the CDR3: TGTGCCATCAGTGATCCCCTGGGGTCCTACGAGCAGTACTTC.

V gene TRBV7-2 combines with J gene TRBJ2-7, with 8 positions matching TRBD1. V was pared by 5 bases and J by 6 bases, with 15 bases of the junction left unmatched. CDR1 is SGHTA and CDR2 is FQGNSA in the germline V gene. This CDR3 has 16 amino acids. The CDR3 is CASSPRTGYIECEQYF. Written as DNA, the CDR3 is TGTGCCAGCAGCCCACGGACAGGGTATATCGAGTGCGAGCAGTACTTC.